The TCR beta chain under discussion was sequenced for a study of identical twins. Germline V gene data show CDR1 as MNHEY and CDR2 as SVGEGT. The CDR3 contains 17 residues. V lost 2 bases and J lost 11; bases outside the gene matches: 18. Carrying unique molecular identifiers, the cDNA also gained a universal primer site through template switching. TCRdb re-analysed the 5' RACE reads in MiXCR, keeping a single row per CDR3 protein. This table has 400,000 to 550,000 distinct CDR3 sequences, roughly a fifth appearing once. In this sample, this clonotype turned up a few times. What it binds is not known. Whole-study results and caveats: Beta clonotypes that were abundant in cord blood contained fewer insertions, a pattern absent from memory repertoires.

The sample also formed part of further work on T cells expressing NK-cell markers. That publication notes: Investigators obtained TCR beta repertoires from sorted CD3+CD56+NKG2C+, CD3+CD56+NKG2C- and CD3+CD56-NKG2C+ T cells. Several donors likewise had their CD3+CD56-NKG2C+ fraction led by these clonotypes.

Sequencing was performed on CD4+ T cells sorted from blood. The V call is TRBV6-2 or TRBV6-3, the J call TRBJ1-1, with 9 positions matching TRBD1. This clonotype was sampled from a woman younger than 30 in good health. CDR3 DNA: TGTGCCAGCAGTTACCCCTACCTCGGACAGGGGTTTAAGGGGGCTTTCTTT. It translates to CASSYPYLGQGFKGAFF.